This T cell receptor beta chain appears in the sequencing data of a study of T cell repertoires in ileal Crohn's disease. The table came from immunoSEQ multiplex PCR; TCRdb's copy has only in-frame clones and leaves some out. The data contain about 7,000 clones, 70% of them singletons. Germline V gene data show CDR1 as MNHEY and CDR2 as SMNVEV (reference sequence). The V end lost 1 base, the J end lost 10 bases, and 19 bases lay between the germline ends. The CDR3 consists of 16 residues. The sequencing input was ileal tissue. The chain recombines TRBV27 with TRBJ1-4; D might be TRBD1 (6 bases). The origin of this receptor is an adult with Crohn's disease. CDR3 residues: CASSLFGGGQAGKLFF. In DNA, the CDR3 is TGTGCCAGCAGTTTATTCGGCGGGGGGCAGGCGGGAAAACTGTTTTTT.